Below, 23 T cell receptor beta chains from the same sample are listed, as sequenced in a study of spatial heterogeneity in lung cancer. Points from the study as a whole: The study found that expanded intratumoral alpha and beta TCR counts tracked tumor mutation counts.

Documented time point: sample taken at primary tumor resection. What these receptors recognize is not known. TCRdb re-called the 5' RACE reads with MiXCR, one entry per CDR3 protein. The table has around 20,000 distinct CDR3 sequences, about 6.1% seen once. The material sequenced was lung tumor tissue, taken at surgery. The receptors here all came from a female donor with early-stage non-small cell lung cancer.

The table lists this clonotype with many counts. This beta chain lies outside the target of a library built for alpha chains; its clone size means little. The V gene is TRBV11-1, the J gene TRBJ2-1, with 11 bases aligning to TRBD2. Trimming cost V 2 bases and J 1 base; bases outside gene matches: 4. CDR1 is SGHAT, CDR2 FQDESV, per germline (reference sequence). The CDR3 runs 17 residues. The chain's CDR3 is CASSLNPSGRSYNEQFF. CDR3 coding DNA: TGTGCCAGCAGCTTAAATCCTAGCGGGAGGTCCTACAATGAGCAGTTCTTC.

In this sample, this clonotype turned up many times. This beta chain is a stray sequence in a library constructed for alpha chains; its clone size is not meaningful. CDR3 in DNA: TGCAGTGCTAGAGTCCCGGGACTAGCGGGAGGCCCCACAGATACGCAGTATTTT. It yields the protein CSARVPGLAGGPTDTQYF. The chain is built from TRBV20-1 and TRBJ2-3; 15 bases are a match to TRBD2. V lost 1 base to trimming and J lost 2 bases; unmatched junction nucleotides: 7. Germline V CDR1 and CDR2: DFQATT, SNEGSKA (reference sequence). The CDR3 is 18 amino acids.

In its sample, this clonotype is medium-sized (0.01 to 0.1%). The library was built for alpha chains, so this beta chain is an off-target read and its size means little. The chain joins TRBV10-1 to TRBJ2-3; D not certain. This CDR3 has 13 residues. The germline V gene has CDR1 WNHNN and CDR2 SYGVQD (reference sequence). Trimming stripped 0 bases from V and 9 bases from J, with 10 bases between. The CDR3 nucleotides read TGCGCCAGCAGTGAGTCTAAACACCACACGCAGTATTTT. Translation: CASSESKHHTQYF.

This clonotype was picked up many times. Since it is a stray read in a library aimed at alpha chains, this beta chain has a size that is not meaningful. The chain couples TRBV5-6 to TRBJ1-2; no firm D call. The V end was cut by 0 bases, the J end by 4 bases, with 16 bases between. There are 16 residues in the CDR3. The germline gives CDR1 SGHDT, CDR2 YYEEEE. The CDR3 sequence: CASSLAGSGPPYGYTF. The CDR3 DNA sequence: TGTGCCAGCAGCTTGGCCGGGTCTGGTCCACCCTATGGCTACACCTTC.

As for this clonotype: This beta chain is an off-target read within a library intended for alpha chains, so its frequency means little. The chain uses TRBV21-1 and TRBJ2-1; whether TRBD1, the table's D call, matches the DNA was not checked. TRBV21-1 is deemed a pseudogene. This CDR3 comprises 15 residues. CDR3 protein: CANRKWTGVYNEQFF. The CDR3 DNA reads TGTGCCAACAGAAAATGGACAGGTGTGTACAATGAGCAGTTCTTC.

About this clonotype: This beta chain appears as a stray read in a library generated for alpha chains; its size is not informative. CDR3 in DNA: TGTGCCAGCAGGGACAGGGGGGAGAGGGATGAGCAGTTCTTC. Its protein is CASRDRGERDEQFF. The V call is TRBV6-4, the J call TRBJ2-1; TRBD1 aligns across 10 bases. With 6 bases clipped from V and 8 bases from J, the junction kept 7 bases outside the gene matches. Germline loops: CDR1 MRHNA, CDR2 SNTAGT. This CDR3 region has 14 residues.

This clonotype is termed medium-sized (0.01 to 0.1%). Being off target in a library aimed at alpha chains, this beta chain has a size of little meaning. The V call is TRBV3-1, the J call TRBJ2-4; 8 bases align to TRBD1. J lost 1 base, V lost 4 bases, and 6 bases had no gene match. The CDR3 extends over 16 amino acids. Germline lookup yields CDR1 LGHDT and CDR2 YNNKEL (reference sequence). CDR3 sequence: CASSRGQGLAKNIQYF. The DNA for the CDR3 is TGTGCCAGCAGCCGAGGACAGGGTTTGGCCAAAAACATTCAGTACTTC.

Details on this clonotype: Being off target in a library aimed at alpha chains, this beta chain has a size of little meaning. The chain joins TRBV20-1 to TRBJ1-1, with 12 bases fitting TRBD1. This CDR3 is 14 amino acids long. J was trimmed by 5 bases and V by 2 bases; bases with no gene match: 3. Germline CDR1 is DFQATT and CDR2 is SNEGSKA (reference sequence). The CDR3 sequence is CSARRGQGATEAFF. CDR3 DNA sequence: TGCAGTGCTAGACGGGGACAGGGGGCGACTGAAGCTTTCTTT.

This clonotype occurred many times. This beta chain slipped into a library made for alpha chains as a stray read, so its size is not meaningful. The chain combines TRBV7-8 with TRBJ2-5; D is unresolved. Germline V gene lookup returns CDR1 SGHVS and CDR2 FQNEAQ. CDR3 size: 11 residues. Deletions cut 5 bases from V and 5 bases from J, with 6 bases between. The CDR3 is CASSPTETQYF. The CDR3 DNA reads TGTGCCAGCAGCCCTACTGAGACCCAGTACTTC.

By its share, this clonotype is medium-sized. This beta chain appears as a stray read in a library generated for alpha chains; its size is not informative. The V and J genes are TRBV6-5 and TRBJ2-2, with 13 bases identical to TRBD2. This CDR3 comprises 17 residues. Germline V gene sequence: CDR1 MNHEY, CDR2 SVGAGI. V lost 6 bases and J lost 5; bases outside the gene matches: 9. The CDR3 DNA sequence: TGTGCCAGCAGACTTACTGGGGGACTAGCGGGGACCGGGGAGCTGTTTTTT. Amino acid sequence: CASRLTGGLAGTGELFF.

This clonotype has ten or more counts. This beta chain is off target for a library built for alpha chains, so its abundance means little. The rearrangement uses TRBV28 and TRBJ1-2, with a tentative D call TRBD1 (5 bases). The CDR3 length is 14 residues. CDR1 and CDR2 (germline): MDHEN, SYDVKM. V lost 1 base and J lost 4, with 10 bases in between. The CDR3 bases are TGTGCCAGCAGTTTATCTGGCAGGGCCTATGGCTACACCTTC. It yields the protein CASSLSGRAYGYTF.

This clonotype was counted many times. The library was built for alpha chains, so this beta chain is an off-target read and its size means little. The chain couples TRBV6-1 to TRBJ2-7, with TRBD2 matching over 10 bases. Germline CDR1 and CDR2: MNHNS and SASEGT. This CDR3 has 16 residues. V lost 3 bases and J lost 2; bases outside the gene matches: 7. As DNA, the CDR3 is TGTGCCAGCAGTGAGCCTAGCGGGAGAGTTCCCTACGAGCAGTACTTC. This sequence encodes CASSEPSGRVPYEQYF.

This clonotype has a count of ten or more. An end of the junction differs from the germline gene, which may be a read error. This beta chain came through as a stray read in a library set up for alpha chains, and its size says little. This chain connects TRBV7-2 to TRBJ2-1; D may be TRBD2 (6 bases). Germline V gives CDR1 SGHTA, CDR2 FQGNSA. The CDR3 runs 12 residues. The CDR3 reads CASSLGGGAKNF. The CDR3 DNA reads as TGTGCCAGCAGCTTAGGGGGCGGGGCAAAGAACTTC.

This clonotype was observed many times. This beta chain appears as a stray read in a library generated for alpha chains; its size is not informative. The gene calls are TRBV7-8 and TRBJ2-7; the D call may be TRBD1 or TRBD2 (5 bases each). The germline CDR1 and CDR2 sequences are SGHVS and FQNEAQ. V dropped 4 bases and J dropped 0 bases, with 16 bases sitting between them. This CDR3 is built from 16 residues. CDR3 bases: TGTGCCAGCAGCTCGTCCCAGGGAGTCGGCTCCTACGAGCAGTACTTC. Its translation: CASSSSQGVGSYEQYF.

This clonotype has ten or more counts. Since the library was made to target alpha chains, this beta chain is a stray read and its abundance is not meaningful. This chain links TRBV18 with TRBJ2-7; 7 positions agree with TRBD1. With V trimmed by 2 bases and J by 6 bases, 4 bases remained unmatched. The CDR3 runs 13 residues. The germline gives CDR1 KGHSH, CDR2 LQKENI. In DNA, the CDR3 is TGTGCCAGCTCACCAGGACAGGTGGGCGAGCAGTACTTC. Translation gives CASSPGQVGEQYF.

By share of the sample, this clonotype is medium-sized. Since the library was made to target alpha chains, this beta chain is a stray read and its abundance is not meaningful. The chain joins TRBV3-1 to TRBJ2-1, with 8 nucleotides matching TRBD2. The CDR3 has 15 residues. Germline CDR1 is LGHDT and CDR2 is YNNKEL (reference sequence). Losses at the gene ends were 2 bases for V and 5 bases for J; bases not matched to a gene: 5. CDR3 amino acids: CASSQKPAGDNEQFF. The DNA for the CDR3 is TGTGCCAGCAGCCAAAAACCAGCGGGGGACAATGAGCAGTTCTTC.

Sample share makes this clonotype medium-sized. Since the library was made to target alpha chains, this beta chain is a stray read and its abundance is not meaningful. V usage is TRBV10-2 and J usage is TRBJ2-6; D is ambiguous. The CDR3 spans 13 residues. Trimming took off 10 bases at V and 0 bases at J, with 7 bases between the two ends. From germline, CDR1 is WSHSY and CDR2 SAAADI. CDR3 amino acids: CAISSSGANVLTF. CDR3 coding DNA: TGCGCCATCAGCTCCTCTGGGGCCAACGTCCTGACTTTC.

This clonotype was seen many times. This beta chain slipped into a library made for alpha chains as a stray read, so its size is not meaningful. The J gene is TRBJ1-1, the V gene TRBV27; possibly TRBD1 for D (5 bases). V lost 5 bases and J 1 base, leaving 14 bases between the germline ends. This CDR3 is built from 15 residues. Germline lookup yields CDR1 MNHEY and CDR2 SMNVEV (reference sequence). As DNA, the CDR3 is TGTGCCAGCAGTCTGGGGACTCTCGGGAACACTGAAGCTTTCTTT. This codes for CASSLGTLGNTEAFF.

This clonotype is labeled as medium-sized (0.01 to 0.1%). This beta chain came through as a stray read in a library set up for alpha chains, and its size says little. The chain couples TRBV28 to TRBJ2-7; 8 bases are shared with TRBD2. The CDR3 loop spans 15 amino acids. Per germline, CDR1 MDHEN and CDR2 SYDVKM. With 6 bases clipped from V and 1 base from J, the junction kept 8 bases outside the gene matches. CDR3 nucleotides: TGTGCCAGCAGCCGGACTAGCCTAGGATCCTACGAGCAGTACTTC. Encoded protein: CASSRTSLGSYEQYF.

This clonotype was detected ten times or more. This beta chain was picked up by a library intended for alpha chains and is off target, so its count carries little meaning. The CDR3 coding sequence is TGTGCCAGCAGTGATATCGGGGTCTTCGATGGCTACACCTTC. Encoded protein: CASSDIGVFDGYTF. The chain uses TRBV2 and TRBJ1-2; D is uncertain. The length of the CDR3 is 14 residues. The germline V gene has CDR1 SNHLY and CDR2 FYNNEI. The germline V and J ends were trimmed by 3 bases and 6 bases, with 14 bases remaining between them.

About this clonotype itself: As an off-target read in a library built for alpha chains, this beta chain has a frequency of little significance. The gene calls are TRBV20-1 and TRBJ2-3; D uncertain. The CDR3 runs to 13 residues. Trimming removed 3 bases from V and 3 bases from J, with 10 bases in between. Germline CDR1 DFQATT, CDR2 SNEGSKA (reference sequence). The CDR3 is CSASDGSTDTQYF. In DNA form, the CDR3 reads TGCAGTGCTAGCGACGGGTCTACAGATACGCAGTATTTT.

By sample fraction, this clonotype is medium-sized. This beta chain is a stray read from a library made for alpha chains; its abundance is not meaningful. The chain is built from TRBV7-4 and TRBJ2-5, with D perhaps given as TRBD1 or TRBD2 (5 bases each). Trimming pared 5 bases from V and 0 bases from J, leaving 22 bases between. CDR1 and CDR2 (germline): SGHVT, SQSDAQ. This CDR3 contains 18 residues. The CDR3, as DNA: TGTGCCAGCAGCGAGTACCATACTATAGGGACGCACCAAGAGACCCAGTACTTC. This translates into CASSEYHTIGTHQETQYF.

This clonotype occurred many times. Since the library was made to target alpha chains, this beta chain is a stray read and its abundance is not meaningful. The chain employs TRBV10-3 and TRBJ2-7, with 9 bases matching TRBD1. This CDR3 has 15 amino acids. Losses at the gene ends were 6 bases for V and 3 bases for J; bases not matched to a gene: 9. Germline lookup yields CDR1 ENHRY and CDR2 SYGVKD. CDR3 residues: CAIRSAGQGNYEQYF. CDR3 in DNA: TGTGCCATCAGGTCGGCGGGACAGGGTAACTACGAGCAGTACTTC.